This TCR beta chain stems from a study of T cells after yellow fever vaccination. TCRdb reanalysed the 5' RACE reads using MiXCR and keeps one entry per CDR3 protein. The data hold about 580,000 distinct CDR3 sequences, with roughly a sixth observed a single time. Sample: PBMCs, taken 5 days after the first yellow fever vaccination. The source is a man aged 18 to 29 who received the YFV17D yellow fever vaccine.

The CDR3 coding sequence is TGCGCCAGCAGCTTGGTGGCAGGGGCTAATTCACCCCTCCACTTT. Its protein product is CASSLVAGANSPLHF. The chain joins TRBV5-1 to TRBJ1-6; D is possibly TRBD1 (6 bases). The CDR3 is 15 residues long. Germline CDR1 is SGHRS and CDR2 is YFSETQ. The V gene lost 0 bases and the J gene lost 6 bases, with 10 bases spanning the gap.